This entry is about one T cell receptor (beta chain). In the original workflow: Quantification of nucleated cells was approximated via reference gene primer amplification. Sequencing used immunoSEQ multiplex PCR; TCRdb keeps in-frame clones, though not all of them. V, J and clone size are taken as reported in that table, and D and trimming were inferred from the DNA itself. The profile shows about 270,000 clones, approximately 86% of them singletons. The sample originates from a study of blood T cell repertoires in COVID-19. Sequenced sample: peripheral blood. This TCR was recovered from a man aged 40-55 years with active or convalescent COVID-19.

The CDR3 protein is CASSLGTGNSNQPQHF. For the CDR3, the DNA is TGCGCCAGCAGCTTGGGGACAGGGAATAGCAATCAGCCCCAGCATTTT. This rearrangement joins TRBV5-1 to TRBJ1-5; 8 bases match TRBD1. There are 16 residues in the CDR3. Germline CDR1 is SGHRS and CDR2 is YFSETQ. With 0 bases clipped from V and 0 bases from J, the junction kept 2 bases outside the gene matches.